A few counts support the clone carrying this T cell receptor beta chain. What it binds is not known. The entry originates in a study of T-cell reconstitution after alpha-beta-depleted transplantation in children. Whole-study findings and limits: After transplant, at about two months, alpha-beta T cells were reportedly derived from several hundred expanded graft clones. From surviving recipient T cells and thymic progenitors came the high day-60 TCRbeta diversity observed in some patients.

Unique molecular identifiers were incorporated into the prepared TCRbeta library. Each CDR3 protein is one row after TCRdb ran MiXCR on the PCR reads. Of about 580,000 distinct CDR3 sequences detected, about 21% appear once; the ten largest clones hold 13% to 15%. The CDR3 is 14 residues long. The V end lost 0 bases, the J end lost 6 bases, and 8 bases lay between the germline ends. Germline CDR1 and CDR2: SGHAT and FQNNGV. The source material was PBMCs, mostly from graft donor cells, sampled 360 days after TCRalphabeta/CD19-depleted stem cell transplant. The V gene is TRBV11-2, the J gene TRBJ2-2; unclear D gene. The sequence came from a boy under two years old who had a stem cell transplant for acute myeloid leukemia, so the T cells may come from the graft donor. The CDR3 loop is CASSLENMAGELFF. The CDR3 DNA reads TGTGCCAGCAGCTTAGAAAATATGGCCGGGGAGCTGTTTTTT.